The 27 T cell receptor beta chains listed next were all sequenced from one sample in a study of CD8+CD57+ T cells in acquired aplastic anemia. The template used for profiling TCR beta VDJ and CDR3 was genomic DNA. TCRdb recomputed calls from the reads with MiXCR, one row per CDR3 protein. The table includes some 150,000 distinct CDR3 sequences, 71% detected once. CD8+CD57+ cell expansion, shown by flow cytometry, had occurred in the patients selected for sequencing. The sequenced sample was sorted CD4+, CD8+, or CD8+CD57+ T cells (not recorded which) from PBMCs. These receptors were obtained from a human donor with aplastic anemia.

The rearrangement uses TRBV10-2 and TRBJ2-7; weak D call: TRBD1 (6 bases). V was trimmed by 7 bases and J by 5 bases, leaving 21 bases between them. The CDR3 is 15 amino acids. Germline CDR1 is WSHSY and CDR2 is SAAADI. CDR3 sequence: CASIPLGQGRNEQYF. In DNA form, the CDR3 reads TGCGCCAGCATCCCATTAGGGCAGGGGCGGAACGAGCAGTACTTC.

The chain combines TRBV20-1 with TRBJ2-5; D is uncertain. Trimming removed 4 bases from V and 0 bases from J, with 9 bases in between. This CDR3 has 13 residues. Germline assignment: CDR1 DFQATT and CDR2 SNEGSKA (reference sequence). As DNA, the CDR3 is TGCAGTGCTAATGGTGTAGACCAAGAGACCCAGTACTTC. Its translation is CSANGVDQETQYF.

This clonotype showed up many times. The chain is built from TRBV6-4 and TRBJ2-1; TRBD2 matches 9 bases. From germline, CDR1 is MRHNA and CDR2 SNTAGT. V trimming: 0 bases; J trimming: 0 bases; junction bases outside the gene matches: 0. CDR3 size: 16 residues. CDR3 DNA sequence: TGTGCCAGCAGTGACTCTAGCGGGAGCTCCTACAATGAGCAGTTCTTC. Translating gives CASSDSSGSSYNEQFF.

This rearrangement joins TRBV10-3 to TRBJ2-7; TRBD2 aligns across 15 bases. This CDR3 comprises 13 residues. Germline CDR1 reads ENHRY; CDR2 reads SYGVKD. The V segment lost 9 bases and the J segment 4 bases; nucleotides outside the gene matches: 1. CDR3 amino acids: CAIGTSGRYEQYF. In DNA, the CDR3 is TGTGCCATTGGGACTAGCGGGAGGTACGAGCAGTACTTC.

V is TRBV19 and J is TRBJ2-7, with a weak D call TRBD2 (5 bases). Germline V CDR1 and CDR2: LNHDA, SQIVND (reference sequence). This CDR3 region has 12 residues. V was trimmed by 5 bases and J by 9 bases, leaving 14 bases between them. CDR3 residues: CASSATNRGQYF. The CDR3, as DNA: TGTGCCAGTAGTGCGACTAACCGGGGGCAGTACTTC.

This clonotype was counted a single time. This chain links TRBV20-1 with TRBJ2-1, with 13 positions matching TRBD2. V gave up 5 bases and J gave up 2 bases; unmatched junction bases: 3. CDR1 and CDR2 (germline): DFQATT, SNEGSKA (reference sequence). The CDR3 consists of 15 residues. The CDR3 reads CSAGGLAGTYNEQFF. CDR3 bases: TGCAGTGCTGGGGGACTAGCGGGGACCTACAATGAGCAGTTCTTC.

The V call is TRBV10-3, the J call TRBJ2-7; TRBD1 aligns across 9 bases. This CDR3 is 14 amino acids long. Germline CDR1 ENHRY, CDR2 SYGVKD. V shed 7 bases and J 2 bases; nucleotides not matched to a gene: 6. CDR3 sequence (DNA): TGTGCCATCAAGGAGACAGGGGGGACCTACGAGCAGTACTTC. Its translation: CAIKETGGTYEQYF.

This clonotype came up once. One end of the junction is discordant with germline, which a read error may explain. The chain combines TRBV7-3 with TRBJ2-3, with 8 bases that match TRBD2. This CDR3 is 16 amino acids long. The germline gives CDR1 SGHTA, CDR2 FQGTGA. This chain's CDR3 is CASSSVAGPLADTQYF. CDR3 coding DNA: TGTGCTAGCAGCTCCGTAGCGGGGCCCCTCGCAGATACGCAGTATTTT.

The chain joins TRBV10-1 to TRBJ2-1; D is unclear. V gave up 0 bases and J gave up 8 bases, with 11 bases separating them. This CDR3 has 14 residues. CDR1 WNHNN and CDR2 SYGVQD come from the germline V gene (reference sequence). Here the CDR3 reads CASSESGSGYEQFF. The CDR3 nucleotides read TGCGCCAGCAGTGAGTCAGGGTCTGGGTATGAGCAGTTCTTC.

The V gene is TRBV4-3, the J gene TRBJ1-1, with D perhaps TRBD1 (6 bases). Germline CDR1 LGHNA, CDR2 YSLEER. With 1 base removed from V and 4 bases from J, the gap between germline ends came to 13 bases. The length of the CDR3 is 15 residues. The CDR3 sequence: CASSQGPGEGTEAFF. In nucleotides, the CDR3 is TGCGCCAGCAGCCAAGGGCCAGGGGAAGGCACTGAAGCTTTCTTT.

This chain uses TRBV7-9 with TRBJ1-5; tentative D call: TRBD1 (6 bases). In germline, CDR1 is SEHNR, CDR2 FQNEAQ (reference sequence). The CDR3 totals 14 residues. V gave up 4 bases and J gave up 5 bases, with 12 bases separating them. CDR3 sequence: CASSYGGGDQPQHF. In DNA form, the CDR3 reads TGTGCCAGCAGCTACGGGGGCGGTGATCAGCCCCAGCATTTT.

This clonotype was detected only a few times. The chain joins TRBV15 to TRBJ1-6; no clear D. CDR3 length: 16 residues. Germline assignment: CDR1 LNHNV and CDR2 YYDKDF (reference sequence). V shed 3 bases and J shed 3 bases, with 12 bases lying between them. In DNA form, the CDR3 reads TGTGCCACCAGCAGGAGTCGCGGGAGCTATAATTCACCCCTCCACTTT. Amino acid sequence: CATSRSRGSYNSPLHF.

J is TRBJ2-2 and V is TRBV24-1; possibly TRBD1 for D (6 bases). The germline V and J ends were trimmed by 3 bases and 5 bases, with 12 bases remaining between them. The CDR3 totals 15 residues. Germline loops: CDR1 KGHDR, CDR2 SFDVKD. The CDR3 region is CATSDAGVETGELFF. For the CDR3, the DNA is TGTGCCACCAGTGATGCAGGGGTTGAGACCGGGGAGCTGTTTTTT.

The chain uses TRBV10-3 and TRBJ1-1; maybe TRBD1 (5 bases). CDR3 length: 12 amino acids. The V end lost 9 bases, the J end lost 3 bases, and 11 bases lay between the germline ends. Germline V gene lookup returns CDR1 ENHRY and CDR2 SYGVKD. CDR3 in amino acids: CAISPGHTEAFF. The CDR3 DNA is TGTGCCATTTCCCCGGGACACACTGAAGCTTTCTTT.

The chain carries TRBV20-1 and TRBJ2-5; 8 bases agree with TRBD2. The CDR3 is 15 residues long. V dropped 1 base and J dropped 1; count of bases not matched to a gene: 5. Germline V gives CDR1 DFQATT, CDR2 SNEGSKA (reference sequence). The CDR3 DNA follows: TGCAGTGCTAGAGCCTTGGCGGGGGGCCAAGAGACCCAGTACTTC. Translated: CSARALAGGQETQYF.

The rearrangement uses TRBV10-1 and TRBJ2-1; 7 bases are shared with TRBD2. V was pared by 10 bases and J by 5 bases, with 14 bases of the junction left unmatched. In germline, CDR1 is WNHNN, CDR2 SYGVQD (reference sequence). The CDR3 is 15 residues long. DNA of the CDR3: TGCGCCACCCAGCGGGGTCCGCCACCCAACAATGAGCAGTTCTTC. It is translated as CATQRGPPPNNEQFF.

This clonotype was observed a few times. The chain combines TRBV24-1 with TRBJ1-5, with TRBD1 as a possible D gene (5 bases). V was cut by 3 bases and J by 3 bases, with 8 bases left in between. Germline values: CDR1 KGHDR, CDR2 SFDVKD. This CDR3 is 14 amino acids long. CDR3 DNA: TGTGCCACCAGTGATCCAGGGTCCAATCAGCCCCAGCATTTT. Translating gives CATSDPGSNQPQHF.

The sample holds a few counts of this clonotype. The junction shows a germline mismatch at one end, possibly a read error. The genes are TRBV15 and TRBJ1-5; 7 bases match TRBD1. Germline CDR1 LNHNV, CDR2 YYDKDF (reference sequence). The length of the CDR3 is 14 residues. The CDR3, as DNA: TGTGCCACAAGCACCGGGACAGTTAATCAGCCCCAGCATTTT. It yields the protein CATSTGTVNQPQHF.

This clonotype was picked up a small number of times. The chain links TRBV25-1 to TRBJ1-1, with D uncertain. The CDR3 spans 16 residues. V shed 1 base and J shed 2 bases, with 14 bases lying between them. Germline CDR1 reads MGHDK; CDR2 reads SYGVNS. The CDR3 sequence: CASSESYGVDNTEAFF. The CDR3 DNA reads TGTGCCAGCAGTGAATCATACGGGGTGGATAACACTGAAGCTTTCTTT.

About this clonotype itself: The junction and the germline gene differ at one end; a read error may be behind it. The chain couples TRBV12-3 or TRBV12-4 to TRBJ2-2; D ambiguous. This CDR3 is 11 amino acids long. The CDR3 DNA is TGTGCCAGAAGTTTTACCGGTGAGCTGTTTTTT. It yields the protein CARSFTGELFF.

This clonotype was counted only a few times. V usage is TRBV7-9 and J usage is TRBJ2-1; no firm D call. CDR3 length: 12 amino acids. With 5 bases removed from V and 6 bases from J, the gap between germline ends came to 8 bases. Germline CDR1 reads SEHNR; CDR2 reads FQNEAQ (reference sequence). The CDR3 nucleotides are TGTGCCAGCAGCAGGGCCGCCAATGAGCAGTTCTTC. It translates to CASSRAANEQFF.

Ten or more counts support this clonotype. The chain joins TRBV9 to TRBJ2-1; TRBD1 is a possible D gene (7 bases). V gave up 2 bases and J gave up 1 base, with 10 bases separating them. The CDR3 contains 15 residues. Germline V gene lookup returns CDR1 SGDLS and CDR2 YYNGEE. The CDR3 is CASSVEGQSYNEQFF. In DNA, the CDR3 is TGTGCCAGCAGCGTGGAGGGACAGTCCTACAATGAGCAGTTCTTC.

V is TRBV7-2 and J is TRBJ2-7; D uncertain. CDR3 size: 13 residues. The germline V gene encodes CDR1 SGHTA and CDR2 FQGNSA. Trimming shortened V by 6 bases and J by 0 bases, and 9 bases separated the two germline ends. CDR3 amino acids: CASRRWDSYEQYF. CDR3 coding DNA: TGTGCCAGCAGGAGGTGGGACTCCTACGAGCAGTACTTC.

Notes on this clonotype: Its ends do not fully match the called genes, so a read error is possible. The gene calls are TRBV2 and TRBJ2-7; unclear D gene. This CDR3 has 8 amino acids. Germline values: CDR1 SNHLY, CDR2 FYNNEI. This chain's CDR3 is CASSVTNF. As DNA, the CDR3 is TGTGCCAGCAGTGTCACGAACTTC. Full variable domain (rest looked up from reference TRBV2 and TRBJ2-7): EPEVTQTPSHQVTQMGQEVILRCVPISNHLYFYWYRQILGQKVEFLVSFYNNEISEKSEIFDDQFSVERPDGSNFTLKIRSTKLEDSAMYFCASSVTNFGPGTRLTVT.

The rearrangement joins TRBV29-1 to TRBJ2-5; D gene uncertain. The V end lost 3 bases, the J end lost 3 bases, and 8 bases lay between the germline ends. CDR1 and CDR2 from the germline V gene are SQVTM and ANQGSEA. This CDR3 is 12 amino acids long. CDR3 nucleotide sequence: TGCAGCGTTGAGGGCTTAGAAGAGACCCAGTACTTC. It specifies CSVEGLEETQYF.

This chain connects TRBV6-4 to TRBJ2-2, with TRBD1 identical over 9 bases. CDR1 is MRHNA, CDR2 SNTAGT, per germline. Germline trimming cut 4 bases from V and 6 bases from J; bases unmatched to any gene: 0. The CDR3 totals 13 residues. The CDR3 region has the DNA TGTGCCAGCAGTGGACAGGGGGCCGGGGAGCTGTTTTTT. Its translation: CASSGQGAGELFF.

This clonotype was seen a few times. The rearrangement uses TRBV7-8 and TRBJ1-1; TRBD1 is a possible D gene (5 bases). The V gene lost 6 bases and the J gene lost 1 base, with 9 bases spanning the gap. The CDR3 contains 13 residues. Germline CDR1 SGHVS, CDR2 FQNEAQ. CDR3 nucleotide sequence: TGTGCCAGCAGAAGAGACAGGAACACTGAAGCTTTCTTT. This gives the protein CASRRDRNTEAFF.